This T cell receptor (beta chain) was captured by sequencing in a study of CD8+ T cells in alopecia areata. Study background: Twice daily, treated patients received 5 to 10 mg of oral tofacitinib.

Concerning this clone itself: Antigen specificity is unknown.

V lost 4 bases and J lost 4, with 14 bases in between. The CDR3 extends over 15 amino acids. Germline assignment: CDR1 LGHNA and CDR2 YSLEER. Notes on the study in general: Lesional scalp exceeded normal scalp in clonality, especially in alopecia totalis/universalis.

Sequencing templates came from extracted RNA that was reverse transcribed into cDNA. The data were produced by immunoSEQ multiplex PCR, yet TCRdb's version contains in-frame clones alone and is incomplete. The table lists about 97,000 clones, around 45% of them singletons. Patients with alopecia areata provided lesional scalp punch biopsies as well as peripheral blood. The chain recombines TRBV4-3 with TRBJ1-5, with D perhaps matching TRBD1 (5 bases). The source of this sequence is a human donor with alopecia areata. Sequencing input: CD4+ T cells sorted from blood. Here the CDR3 DNA reads TGCGCCAGCAGCCTCGTGTCTGGGGGGAATCAGCCCCAGCATTTT. The encoded protein is CASSLVSGGNQPQHF.